The clone carrying this T cell receptor (beta chain) was seen a handful of times. Its target is unknown. UMIs were added to TCR cDNA along with a universal primer site when it was made by 5'RACE template switching. TCRdb reanalysed the 5' RACE reads using MiXCR and keeps one entry per CDR3 protein. The table shows about 340,000 distinct CDR3 sequences, with about an eighth occurring only once. This sample is drawn from a study of T cells after yellow fever vaccination. For the study at large: Fractions of limited cellularity were prepared by means of SMART-Seq v4 Ultra Low Input.

Broader study findings: The study re-detected most primary-vaccination clones after the booster (under 97% CD4, roughly 85% CD8). High-abundance clonotypes from the bulk population could contaminate FACS-sorted repertoires.

This sequence originates from a man aged 18 to 30 who received the YFV17D yellow fever vaccine. The specimen comprised CD4+ T cells sorted from PBMCs, sampled 15 days after the yellow fever booster vaccination.

The CDR3 DNA sequence: TGTGCCAGCAGTTTCCCCATCTCCAGGGCAGGGAATGAAAAACTGTTTTTT. Translated, it gives CASSFPISRAGNEKLFF. The V and J genes are TRBV28 and TRBJ1-4, with D possibly TRBD1 on 5 matching bases. The CDR3 spans 17 residues. The V gene's germline CDR1 is MDHEN and CDR2 SYDVKM. V gave up 3 bases and J gave up 5 bases, with 19 bases separating them. Complete variable domain (other parts from reference TRBV28 and TRBJ1-4): DVKVTQSSRYLVKRTGEKVFLECVQDMDHENMFWYRQDPGLGLRLIYFSYDVKMKEKGDIPEGYSVSREKKERFSLILESASTNQTSMYLCASSFPISRAGNEKLFFGSGTQLSVL.